This T cell receptor (beta chain) was sequenced in a study of radiation and T cells in renal cell carcinoma. Described time point: blood 4 weeks post-SBRT, at nephrectomy. Treatment in this sample: 15 Gy SBRT to primary tumor, nephrectomy 4 weeks later. Method: immunoSEQ multiplex PCR; TCRdb's copy keeps in-frame clones and lacks some. Here the sample spans approximately 150,000 clones, 70% to 90% being singletons. Trimming took 4 bases from V and 3 from J, leaving 13 bases between them. Germline-derived CDR1 and CDR2 are LNHDA and SQIVND (reference sequence). The CDR3 loop spans 14 amino acids. This specimen consisted of blood, obtained from a patient whose treatment included radiotherapy and nephrectomy. The chain links TRBV19 to TRBJ2-7; either TRBD1 or TRBD2 may fit D (6 bases each). The TCR sequence derives from a woman aged 45-65 years with renal cell carcinoma. CDR3 protein: CASSKQGGYYEQYF. The DNA of the CDR3 is TGTGCCAGTAGTAAACAGGGAGGCTACTACGAGCAGTACTTC.